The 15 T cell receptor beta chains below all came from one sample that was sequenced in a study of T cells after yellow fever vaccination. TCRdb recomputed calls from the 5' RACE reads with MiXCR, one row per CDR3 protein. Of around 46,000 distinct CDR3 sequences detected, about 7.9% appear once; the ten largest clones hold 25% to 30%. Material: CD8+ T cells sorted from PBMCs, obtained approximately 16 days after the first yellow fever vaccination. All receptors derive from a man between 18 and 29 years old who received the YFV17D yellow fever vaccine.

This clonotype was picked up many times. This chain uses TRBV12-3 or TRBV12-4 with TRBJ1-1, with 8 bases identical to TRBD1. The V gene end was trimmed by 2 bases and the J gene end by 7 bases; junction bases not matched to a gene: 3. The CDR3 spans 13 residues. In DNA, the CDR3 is TGTGCCAGCAGTTTACGGACAGGGCTTGAAGCTTTCTTT. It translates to CASSLRTGLEAFF.

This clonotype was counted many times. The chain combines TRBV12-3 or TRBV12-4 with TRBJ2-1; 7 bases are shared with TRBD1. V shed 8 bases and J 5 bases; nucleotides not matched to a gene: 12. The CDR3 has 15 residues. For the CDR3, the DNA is TGTGCCAGCGCCCTAACAGGGGTAGCCAACAATGAGCAGTTCTTC. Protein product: CASALTGVANNEQFF.

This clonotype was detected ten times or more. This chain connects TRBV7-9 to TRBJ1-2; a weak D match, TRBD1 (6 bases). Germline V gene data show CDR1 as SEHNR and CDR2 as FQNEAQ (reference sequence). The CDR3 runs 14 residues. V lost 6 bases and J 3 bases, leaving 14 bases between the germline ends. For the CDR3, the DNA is TGTGCCAGCAGACCGACAGGATCATACTATGGCTACACCTTC. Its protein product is CASRPTGSYYGYTF.

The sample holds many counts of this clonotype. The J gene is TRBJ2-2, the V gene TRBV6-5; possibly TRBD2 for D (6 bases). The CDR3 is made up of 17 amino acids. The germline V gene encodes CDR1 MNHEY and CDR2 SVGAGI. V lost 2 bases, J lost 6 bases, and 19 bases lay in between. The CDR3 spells CASSYRSSADYSGELFF. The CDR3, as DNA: TGTGCCAGCAGTTACCGTTCTAGCGCAGATTATTCCGGGGAGCTGTTTTTT.

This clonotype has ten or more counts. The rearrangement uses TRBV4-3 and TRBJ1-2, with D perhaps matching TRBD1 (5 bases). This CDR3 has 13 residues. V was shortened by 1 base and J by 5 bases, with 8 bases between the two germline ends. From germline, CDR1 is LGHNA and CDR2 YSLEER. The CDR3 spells CASSQGGYYGYTF. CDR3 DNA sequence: TGCGCCAGCAGCCAAGGGGGGTATTATGGCTACACCTTC.

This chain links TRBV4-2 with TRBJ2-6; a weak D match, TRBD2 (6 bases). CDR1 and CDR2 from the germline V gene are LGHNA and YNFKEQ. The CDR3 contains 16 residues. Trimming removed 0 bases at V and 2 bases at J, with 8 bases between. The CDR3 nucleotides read TGTGCCAGCAGCCAAGAATCGGGGGCTGGGGCCAACGTCCTGACTTTC. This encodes CASSQESGAGANVLTF.

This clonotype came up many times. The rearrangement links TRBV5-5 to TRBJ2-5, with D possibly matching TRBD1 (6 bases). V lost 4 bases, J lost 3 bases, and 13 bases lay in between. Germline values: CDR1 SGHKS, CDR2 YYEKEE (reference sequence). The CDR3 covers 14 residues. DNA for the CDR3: TGTGCCAGCAGCAGCCAGACAGGAAAAGAGACCCAGTACTTC. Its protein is CASSSQTGKETQYF. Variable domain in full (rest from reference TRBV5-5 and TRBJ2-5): DAGVTQSPTHLIKTRGQQVTLRCSPISGHKSVSWYQQVLGQGPQFIFQYYEKEERGRGNFPDRFSARQFPNYSSELNVNALLLGDSALYLCASSSQTGKETQYFGPGTRLLVL.

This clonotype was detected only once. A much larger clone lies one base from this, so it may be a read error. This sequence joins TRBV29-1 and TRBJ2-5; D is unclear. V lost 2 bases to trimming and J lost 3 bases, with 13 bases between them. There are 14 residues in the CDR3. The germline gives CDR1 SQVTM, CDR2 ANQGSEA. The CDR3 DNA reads TGCAGCGTTGAATGTGTAGGCTGGGAAGAGACCCAGTACTTC. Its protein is CSVECVGWEETQYF.

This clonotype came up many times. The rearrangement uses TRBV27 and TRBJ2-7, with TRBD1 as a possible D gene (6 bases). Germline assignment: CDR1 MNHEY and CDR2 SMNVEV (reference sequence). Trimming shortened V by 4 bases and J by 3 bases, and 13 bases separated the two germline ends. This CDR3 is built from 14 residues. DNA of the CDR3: TGTGCCAGCAGTTCATACAGGGACCGCTACGAGCAGTACTTC. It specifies CASSSYRDRYEQYF.

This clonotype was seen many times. The CDR3 DNA sequence: TGCAGTGCAACTACAGGGAAGTACCAAGAGACCCAGTACTTC. Its translation: CSATTGKYQETQYF. The chain carries TRBV20-1 and TRBJ2-5; D is possibly TRBD1 (6 bases). This CDR3 region has 14 residues. V gave up 6 bases and J gave up 0 bases, with 14 bases separating them. Germline V gene sequence: CDR1 DFQATT, CDR2 SNEGSKA (reference sequence).

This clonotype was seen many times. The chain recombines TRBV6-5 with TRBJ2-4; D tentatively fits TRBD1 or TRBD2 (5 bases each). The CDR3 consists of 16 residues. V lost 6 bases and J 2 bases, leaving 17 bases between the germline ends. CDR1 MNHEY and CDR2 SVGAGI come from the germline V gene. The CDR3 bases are TGTGCCAGCAGGAGAGAGGGGTTTGGAACCAAAAACATTCAGTACTTC. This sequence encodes CASRREGFGTKNIQYF.

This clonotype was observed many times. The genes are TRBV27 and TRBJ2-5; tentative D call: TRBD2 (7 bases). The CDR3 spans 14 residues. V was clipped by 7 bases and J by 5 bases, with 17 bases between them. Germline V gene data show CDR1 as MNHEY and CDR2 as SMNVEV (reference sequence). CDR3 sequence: CASKHGGPEETQYF. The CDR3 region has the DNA TGTGCCAGCAAGCACGGGGGGCCTGAGGAGACCCAGTACTTC.

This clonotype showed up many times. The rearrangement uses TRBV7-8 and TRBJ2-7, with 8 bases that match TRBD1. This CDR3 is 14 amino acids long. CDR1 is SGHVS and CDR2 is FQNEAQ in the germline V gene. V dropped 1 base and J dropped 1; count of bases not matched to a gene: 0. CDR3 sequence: CASSLGTGSYEQYF. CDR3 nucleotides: TGTGCCAGCAGCTTAGGGACAGGGTCCTACGAGCAGTACTTC.

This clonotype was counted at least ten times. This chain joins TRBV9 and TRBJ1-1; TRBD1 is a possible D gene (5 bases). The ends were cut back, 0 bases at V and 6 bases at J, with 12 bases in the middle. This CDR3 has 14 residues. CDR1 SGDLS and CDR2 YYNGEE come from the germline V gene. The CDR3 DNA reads TGTGCCAGCAGCGTAGGAGGGGATAGCGCTGAAGCTTTCTTT. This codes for CASSVGGDSAEAFF.

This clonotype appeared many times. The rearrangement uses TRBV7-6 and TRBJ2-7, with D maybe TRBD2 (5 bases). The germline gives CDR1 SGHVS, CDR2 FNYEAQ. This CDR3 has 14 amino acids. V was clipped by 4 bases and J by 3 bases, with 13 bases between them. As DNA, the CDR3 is TGTGCCAGCAGCTCCTGGGGAGCGAACTACGAGCAGTACTTC. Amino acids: CASSSWGANYEQYF.